These 32 T cell receptor beta chains originate from one sample sequenced in a study of blood T cell repertoires in COVID-19 (TCRdb year 2020). The library was obtained by the immunoSEQ multiplex PCR assay. In TCRdb, the immuneACCESS table is reduced to in-frame sequences with V and J assigned. These tables do not hold every clone; where another copy was compared, an unresolved V gene accounts for under half, and the others remain unexplained. The sample yields about 120,000 clones; 70% to 90% were counted once. The ten largest account for more than 4% of the sample. Sequenced: peripheral blood. These receptors all stem from a human donor in a cohort sampled during active COVID-19.

The chain couples TRBV29-1 to TRBJ2-5, with 11 bases fitting TRBD2. From germline, CDR1 is SQVTM and CDR2 ANQGSEA. CDR3 length equals 16 residues. Unmatched junction bases numbered 14, after V lost 7 bases and J lost 4 bases. CDR3 protein: CSGRLASGRSRETQYF. CDR3 in DNA: TGCAGCGGCCGTTTGGCTAGCGGGAGGTCACGAGAGACCCAGTACTTC.

The rearrangement links TRBV7-3 to TRBJ2-3; a possible D gene is TRBD2 (6 bases). Germline V gives CDR1 SGHTA, CDR2 FQGTGA. V was pared by 6 bases and J by 3 bases, with 10 bases between. This CDR3 has 13 amino acids. CDR3 nucleotide sequence: TGTGCCAGCAGTCGGGGGATGACAGATACGCAGTATTTT. It specifies CASSRGMTDTQYF.

About this clone itself: The junction does not match germline at one end; this may be a read error. This chain connects TRBV6-5 to TRBJ1-2; a weak D match, TRBD1 (6 bases). This CDR3 contains 11 residues. Germline CDR1 MNHEY, CDR2 SVGAGI. CDR3 nucleotide sequence: TGTGCCAGCAGCCGAATGGGACACCAAATCTTC. It translates to CASSRMGHQIF.

The rearrangement uses TRBV5-8 and TRBJ2-5; D is unresolved. V lost 1 base and J 1 base, leaving 8 bases between the germline ends. This CDR3 is 14 amino acids long. The germline gives CDR1 SGHTS, CDR2 YDEGEE. CDR3 DNA: TGTGCCAGCAGCTTGATGGCGGCCCAAGAGACCCAGTACTTC. Its protein is CASSLMAAQETQYF.

V usage is TRBV11-2 and J usage is TRBJ2-3; D gene unclear. Deletions cut 1 base from V and 5 bases from J, with 4 bases between. The germline CDR1 and CDR2 sequences are SGHAT and FQNNGV. The CDR3 has 12 amino acids. The CDR3 DNA is TGTGCCAGCAGCTTAGTGCGAGATACGCAGTATTTT. It translates to CASSLVRDTQYF.

The chain employs TRBV9 and TRBJ2-2, with 12 bases identical to TRBD2. V was pared by 4 bases and J by 6 bases, with 4 bases of the junction left unmatched. CDR1 SGDLS and CDR2 YYNGEE come from the germline V gene. This CDR3 spans 15 amino acids. The CDR3 sequence is CASSSRTSGAGELFF. CDR3 in DNA: TGTGCCAGCAGCTCAAGGACTAGCGGGGCCGGGGAGCTGTTTTTT.

The CDR3 DNA is TGTGCCAGCAGCTTGGAGCAGGGGGTCTCCTACAATGAGCAGTTCTTC. Translated: CASSLEQGVSYNEQFF. The genes are TRBV5-4 and TRBJ2-1, with TRBD1 matching over 7 bases. Germline V lookup: CDR1 SGHNT, CDR2 YYREEE (reference sequence). There are 16 residues in the CDR3. V gave up 0 bases and J gave up 0 bases; unmatched junction bases: 3.

The genes are TRBV4-2 and TRBJ1-2; possible D gene TRBD1, 6 bases. CDR3 length equals 15 residues. Trimming removed 4 bases from V and 2 bases from J, with 14 bases in between. Germline V gives CDR1 LGHNA, CDR2 YNFKEQ. This CDR3 reads CASSPSGGQNYGYTF. The CDR3 DNA reads as TGTGCCAGCAGCCCTAGCGGGGGGCAGAACTATGGCTACACCTTC.

This clone was detected once. The chain joins TRBV19 to TRBJ1-6; 9 bases are shared with TRBD1. The CDR3 length is 14 residues. Germline V gene lookup returns CDR1 LNHDA and CDR2 SQIVND (reference sequence). V gave up 7 bases and J gave up 9 bases; unmatched junction bases: 7. The CDR3: CASTRDRETSPLHF. The DNA for the CDR3 is TGTGCCAGTACCCGGGACAGGGAAACTTCACCCCTCCACTTT.

The chain has TRBV9 and TRBJ1-3, with 8 bases matching TRBD1. Losses at the gene ends were 0 bases for V and 3 bases for J; bases not matched to a gene: 5. The CDR3 covers 16 residues. CDR1 SGDLS and CDR2 YYNGEE come from the germline V gene. CDR3 protein: CASSVGQGAYGNTIYF. As DNA, the CDR3 is TGTGCCAGCAGCGTAGGGCAGGGGGCATATGGAAACACCATATATTTT.

By sample share, this clone is medium-sized (0.01 to 0.1%). The chain carries TRBV11-2 and TRBJ2-1, with unresolved D. The CDR3 sequence is 15 residues long. Between the trimmed V and J ends, which lost 0 bases and 0 bases, there was a span of 6 bases. The germline gives CDR1 SGHAT, CDR2 FQNNGV. This CDR3 is CASSLEPSSYNEQFF. DNA of the CDR3: TGTGCCAGCAGCTTAGAACCCAGCTCCTACAATGAGCAGTTCTTC.

This clone was observed a few times. The chain uses TRBV4-2 and TRBJ2-3, with 7 bases fitting TRBD2. J gave up 5 bases and V 5 bases, and 10 bases lay outside the gene matches. The CDR3 totals 15 residues. Germline assignment: CDR1 LGHNA and CDR2 YNFKEQ. The CDR3 sequence is CASSAGRGGVDTQYF. CDR3 nucleotides: TGTGCCAGCAGCGCCGGGCGCGGGGGAGTAGATACGCAGTATTTT.

This rearrangement joins TRBV7-9 to TRBJ2-3, with 8 bases that match TRBD2. CDR1 and CDR2 (germline): SEHNR, FQNEAQ (reference sequence). J gave up 9 bases and V 3 bases, and 17 bases lay outside the gene matches. The CDR3 spans 17 residues. The DNA for the CDR3 is TGTGCCAGCAGCTTCGGCACCGGGGGGGCCTCAGGCCTCACGCAGTATTTT. Translated: CASSFGTGGASGLTQYF.

The V and J genes are TRBV19 and TRBJ2-3, with 7 bases that match TRBD2. V lost 3 bases and J lost 3; bases outside the gene matches: 9. From germline, CDR1 is LNHDA and CDR2 SQIVND (reference sequence). The CDR3 is 16 amino acids. This CDR3 reads CASSMIGSGKTDTQYF. The CDR3 bases are TGTGCCAGTAGTATGATAGGAAGCGGGAAAACAGATACGCAGTATTTT.

The rearrangement uses TRBV28 and TRBJ1-4, with D possibly being TRBD1 (6 bases). The ends were cut back, 3 bases at V and 8 bases at J, with 19 bases in the middle. The CDR3 is 16 amino acids. Germline CDR1 MDHEN, CDR2 SYDVKM. The CDR3 sequence is CASSLQGPRLGEKLFF. CDR3 in DNA: TGTGCCAGCAGTTTGCAGGGGCCGCGGCTCGGAGAAAAACTGTTTTTT.

This chain connects TRBV4-2 to TRBJ2-1; 9 positions match TRBD2. V was clipped by 0 bases and J by 10 bases; unmatched bases: 13. The CDR3 consists of 17 residues. CDR1 LGHNA and CDR2 YNFKEQ come from the germline V gene. This CDR3 reads CASSQELAGPLNGEQFF. As DNA, the CDR3 is TGTGCCAGCAGCCAAGAGCTAGCGGGACCCTTAAATGGGGAGCAGTTCTTC.

CDR3 amino acids: CASSVWGLGNEKLFF. DNA of the CDR3: TGTGCCAGTAGCGTTTGGGGGCTGGGTAATGAAAAACTGTTTTTT. This sequence joins TRBV19 and TRBJ1-4; weak D call: TRBD1 (6 bases). The V gene lost 6 bases and the J gene lost 4 bases, with 15 bases spanning the gap. Per the germline V gene, CDR1 is LNHDA and CDR2 is SQIVND (reference sequence). The CDR3 consists of 15 residues.

This chain connects TRBV24-1 to TRBJ2-3; 8 bases are shared with TRBD1. The CDR3 is made up of 15 amino acids. Germline CDR1 is KGHDR and CDR2 is SFDVKD. V gave up 0 bases and J gave up 6 bases; unmatched junction bases: 4. The CDR3 nucleotides read TGTGCCACCAGTGATTTGGCAGGGGGCGTTGATACGCAGTATTTT. This sequence encodes CATSDLAGGVDTQYF.

The rearrangement links TRBV24-1 to TRBJ1-2, with D possibly TRBD1 on 5 matching bases. V was clipped by 3 bases and J by 4 bases, with 17 bases between them. This CDR3 comprises 16 residues. Germline V gene lookup returns CDR1 KGHDR and CDR2 SFDVKD. The CDR3 loop is CATSDTTVFDAYGYTF. Written as DNA, the CDR3 is TGTGCCACCAGTGATACGACAGTTTTCGACGCCTATGGCTACACCTTC.

The CDR3: CASSQAGTGANVLTF. The CDR3 nucleotides are TGTGCCAGCAGCCAAGCGGGGACTGGGGCCAACGTCCTGACTTTC. V is TRBV3-1 (or the pseudogene TRBV3-2) and J is TRBJ2-6; a weak D match, TRBD2 (5 bases). The V end was cut by 1 base, the J end by 2 bases, with 6 bases between. The CDR3 runs 15 residues. Germline V gene data show CDR1 as LGHDT and CDR2 as YNNKEL (reference sequence).

The J gene is TRBJ2-1, the V gene TRBV7-3, with D perhaps TRBD1 (6 bases). Per germline, CDR1 SGHTA and CDR2 FQGTGA. This CDR3 is built from 14 residues. Trimming shortened V by 2 bases and J by 8 bases, and 13 bases separated the two germline ends. CDR3 protein: CASSLGTNGDEQFF. In DNA, the CDR3 is TGTGCCAGCAGCTTAGGGACAAACGGCGATGAGCAGTTCTTC.

The gene calls are TRBV7-3 and TRBJ2-1, with 10 bases identical to TRBD2. V dropped 2 bases and J dropped 8; count of bases not matched to a gene: 6. The CDR3 length is 15 residues. CDR1 and CDR2 (germline): SGHTA, FQGTGA. The CDR3 is CASSLLAGAGDEQFF. DNA for the CDR3: TGTGCCAGCAGCTTACTAGCGGGAGCCGGCGATGAGCAGTTCTTC.

The chain couples TRBV28 to TRBJ2-7, with D maybe TRBD2 (5 bases). Germline-derived CDR1 and CDR2 are MDHEN and SYDVKM. With 4 bases removed from V and 5 bases from J, the gap between germline ends came to 12 bases. There are 13 residues in the CDR3. In nucleotides, the CDR3 is TGTGCCAGCAGTTCCCCTGGGAGCCACGAGCAGTACTTC. Translated: CASSSPGSHEQYF.

The chain combines TRBV11-2 with TRBJ1-2, with 8 bases fitting TRBD1. Germline V lookup: CDR1 SGHAT, CDR2 FQNNGV. Trimming at V came to 3 bases and at J to 4 bases, leaving 4 bases not matched to a gene. The CDR3 is made up of 14 amino acids. CDR3 sequence: CASSLDRVSYGYTF. The CDR3 coding sequence is TGTGCCAGCAGCTTGGACAGGGTGTCCTATGGCTACACCTTC.

The chain joins TRBV10-3 to TRBJ2-2; 12 positions match TRBD2. The CDR3 is 15 residues long. The V gene's germline CDR1 is ENHRY and CDR2 SYGVKD. J gave up 6 bases and V 6 bases, and 5 bases lay outside the gene matches. CDR3 loop: CAIRPSGRESGELFF. Here the CDR3 DNA reads TGTGCCATCAGACCTAGCGGGAGGGAGTCCGGGGAGCTGTTTTTT.

The rearrangement uses TRBV7-9 and TRBJ2-3; D is undetermined. Germline-derived CDR1 and CDR2 are SEHNR and FQNEAQ (reference sequence). There are 14 residues in the CDR3. Trimming took off 2 bases at V and 0 bases at J, with 6 bases between the two ends. The CDR3 region has the DNA TGTGCCAGCAGCTTATCACTTAGCACAGATACGCAGTATTTT. It translates to CASSLSLSTDTQYF. The whole variable domain, filled in from reference TRBV7-9 and TRBJ2-3, reads DTGVSQNPRHKITKRGQNVTFRCDPISEHNRLYWYRQTLGQGPEFLTYFQNEAQLEKSRLLSDRFSAERPKGSFSTLEIQRTEQGDSAMYLCASSLSLSTDTQYFGPGTRLTVL.

This chain links TRBV6-2 or TRBV6-3 with TRBJ2-1; 8 bases map to TRBD2. The CDR3 length is 13 residues. J lost 12 bases, V lost 4 bases, and 8 bases had no gene match. Looked up from germline, CDR1 is MNHEY and CDR2 is SVGEGT. In DNA, the CDR3 is TGTGCCAGCAGTTCAGGACTAGCCACGTCGCAGTTCTTC. This gives the protein CASSSGLATSQFF.

The chain employs TRBV15 and TRBJ2-1, with 9 bases that match TRBD2. The J segment lost 9 bases and the V segment lost 5 bases, leaving 11 bases of the junction unmatched. Germline V gene data show CDR1 as LNHNV and CDR2 as YYDKDF (reference sequence). The CDR3 runs 15 residues. CDR3 protein: CATSRRGGRVVEQFF. Written as DNA, the CDR3 is TGTGCCACCAGCCGGCGGGGGGGCCGGGTAGTTGAGCAGTTCTTC.

The chain employs TRBV4-1 and TRBJ1-2; tentatively, D is TRBD1 (6 bases). The CDR3 is 15 amino acids. V lost 0 bases to trimming and J lost 2 bases, with 10 bases between them. CDR1 is MGHRA, CDR2 YSYEKL, per germline. The CDR3 sequence: CASSQDQTGNYGYTF. CDR3 coding DNA: TGCGCCAGCAGCCAAGACCAAACAGGGAACTATGGCTACACCTTC.

This clone has more than one count but fewer than ten. The chain is built from TRBV2 and TRBJ1-1; 9 bases agree with TRBD1. The germline CDR1 and CDR2 sequences are SNHLY and FYNNEI. The junction had 9 bases not matched to a gene; V was cut back by 6 bases and J by 4 bases. The CDR3 has 15 residues. Written as DNA, the CDR3 is TGTGCCAGCAGGACCGGGACAGGGAGCGTCACTGAAGCTTTCTTT. Translation: CASRTGTGSVTEAFF.

The chain links TRBV18 to TRBJ1-3; D call uncertain. Germline CDR1 reads KGHSH; CDR2 reads LQKENI. Trimming cost V 1 base and J 0 bases, with 13 bases left between them. CDR3 length: 17 amino acids. The CDR3 protein is CASSPLGQIGSGNTIYF. CDR3 DNA: TGTGCCAGCTCACCACTGGGCCAGATCGGCTCTGGAAACACCATATATTTT.

The rearrangement links TRBV9 to TRBJ1-3, with D unclear. From germline, CDR1 is SGDLS and CDR2 YYNGEE. V lost 4 bases, J lost 0 bases, and 8 bases lay in between. This CDR3 comprises 14 residues. For the CDR3, the DNA is TGTGCCAGCAGCCCAAGTAGCTCTGGAAACACCATATATTTT. Translating it yields CASSPSSSGNTIYF.